This TCR beta chain was identified in a study of blood T cell repertoires in COVID-19. The overall study: Material from acute and convalescent COVID-19 was sourced from the United States, Italy and Spain.

Germline V lookup: CDR1 SGHAT, CDR2 FQNNGV. Trimming left V 1 base short and J 3 bases short, with 10 bases between. This CDR3 contains 14 residues. Original analysis: Reference gene primer amplification gave nucleated cell count estimates. TCRdb keeps only in-frame clones here, not all; method: immunoSEQ multiplex PCR. That table gives V, J and clone size, and the DNA gave D and trimming. The sample yields a few hundred thousand clones, approximately 93% seen once. Recruits, aged 18 to 89 years, lived in 24 US areas. Participants' own reports of clinical history determined their cohort assignment. The specimen was PBMCs or T cells enriched from blood (not recorded which). This chain uses TRBV11-2 with TRBJ2-7; maybe TRBD1 (5 bases). This TCR derives from a woman aged 40 to 49 who had been exposed to COVID-19. CDR3 sequence (DNA): TGTGCCAGCAGCTTAGTCAGCAGGGACTACGAGCAGTACTTC. Translating gives CASSLVSRDYEQYF.